The next 21 T cell receptor beta chains were all read from a single sample in a study of CD8+CD57+ T cells in acquired aplastic anemia (dated by TCRdb to the late 2010s). TCRdb lists the instrument as Illumina HiSeq 2000. Genomic DNA was used as template for profiling of TCR beta VDJ combinations and CDR3 sequences. TCRdb itself trimmed the public reads at Q25 with fastp, ran MiXCR and retained productive beta chains. For every CDR3 protein sequence, its rows merge into one entry that carries the most common genes and DNA. The sample table holds some 120,000 distinct CDR3 sequences, of which about 40% were seen once. The ten biggest clones cover 2% to 3% of the sample. Flow cytometry had shown CD8+CD57+ cell expansion in the patients selected for sequencing. Material for sequencing was sorted CD4+, CD8+, or CD8+CD57+ T cells (not recorded which) from PBMCs. Every receptor here comes from a human donor with aplastic anemia.

About this clonotype: A much larger clone differs by one base, so this may be a read error. The rearrangement joins TRBV14 to TRBJ2-1, with 10 bases lining up with TRBD1. Germline CDR1 SGHDN, CDR2 FVKESK. CDR3 size: 15 residues. CDR3 residues: CASSPRRQGADGLIF. CDR3 sequence (DNA): TGTGCCAGCAGCCCCCGGAGACAGGGGGCGGATGGTTTAATCTTC.

Many counts were recorded for this clonotype. The chain has TRBV20-1 and TRBJ2-5; 7 bases map to TRBD2. The CDR3 is 13 residues long. Trimming took 6 bases from V and 5 from J; bases not matched to a gene: 9. Looked up from germline, CDR1 is DFQATT and CDR2 is SNEGSKA (reference sequence). The CDR3 DNA follows: TGCAGTGCGAGCCTCCCCGGGGGGGAGACCCAGTACTTC. It encodes CSASLPGGETQYF.

This clonotype showed up many times. The chain uses TRBV11-2 and TRBJ2-7, with a weak D call TRBD1 (6 bases). Germline V gene sequence: CDR1 SGHAT, CDR2 FQNNGV. This CDR3 is built from 14 residues. The ends were cut back, 5 bases at V and 7 bases at J, with 18 bases in the middle. CDR3 region: CASSRQGGSGEQYF. CDR3 nucleotides: TGTGCCAGCAGCCGACAAGGGGGAAGTGGAGAGCAGTACTTC.

This clonotype was observed at least ten times. V and J are TRBV11-2 and TRBJ1-2, with D possibly TRBD1 on 5 matching bases. Germline CDR1 SGHAT, CDR2 FQNNGV. V shed 6 bases and J shed 1 base, with 21 bases lying between them. This CDR3 has 17 amino acids. The CDR3 loop is CASRSYVGTDHNYGYTF. The CDR3 DNA reads TGTGCCAGCAGGTCCTACGTCGGGACGGATCATAACTATGGCTACACCTTC.

This clonotype was seen at least ten times. The chain couples TRBV12-3 or TRBV12-4 to TRBJ2-7; TRBD1 agrees at 10 bases. CDR3 length: 15 residues. Losses at the gene ends were 7 bases for V and 7 bases for J; bases not matched to a gene: 13. The CDR3 DNA sequence: TGTGCCAGCAATTTGGGGGGACAGGGGATACGGGAGCAGTACTTC. It codes for CASNLGGQGIREQYF.

Worth noting for this clonotype: The junction shows a germline mismatch at one end, possibly a read error. This chain uses TRBV10-3 with TRBJ2-3; D ambiguous. Per germline, CDR1 ENHRY and CDR2 SYGVKD. This CDR3 comprises 15 residues. The chain's CDR3 is CASSFWALMTDTQYF. In nucleotides, the CDR3 is TGTGCCAGCAGTTTTTGGGCCTTGATGACAGATACGCAGTATTTT.

The count of this clonotype is one. The chain employs TRBV10-3 and TRBJ1-1; a weak D match, TRBD1 (5 bases). Looked up from germline, CDR1 is ENHRY and CDR2 is SYGVKD. The CDR3 runs to 16 residues. Deletions cut 0 bases from V and 2 bases from J, with 13 bases between. CDR3 loop: CAISESGPSGNTEAFF. Here the CDR3 DNA reads TGTGCCATCAGTGAGTCGGGACCCTCTGGAAACACTGAAGCTTTCTTT.

The genes are TRBV9 and TRBJ1-2; D not certain. Germline-derived CDR1 and CDR2 are SGDLS and YYNGEE. The V gene lost 4 bases and the J gene lost 8 bases, with 18 bases spanning the gap. CDR3 size: 14 residues. The DNA for the CDR3 is TGTGCCAGCAGCTCCCTGAGCCAGGCGAAAGGCTACACCTTC. This codes for CASSSLSQAKGYTF.

Details on this clonotype: Because the CDR3 is missing its conserved closing phenylalanine or tryptophan, this is likely a read error. V gene TRBV6-5 combines with J gene TRBJ1-1, with 7 bases lining up with TRBD1. Germline V gene lookup returns CDR1 MNHEY and CDR2 SVGAGI. CDR3 size: 15 residues. V shed 4 bases, J shed 5 bases, and the junction held 10 bases outside the gene matches. The CDR3 sequence: CASSLFWTGETEAFS. The CDR3 DNA reads as TGTGCCAGCAGTTTATTTTGGACAGGAGAGACTGAAGCTTTCTCT.

A few counts support this clonotype. A much larger clonotype is one base distant, so this may be a read error. V is TRBV5-6 and J is TRBJ2-7; 9 nucleotides match TRBD2. J lost 5 bases, V lost 6 bases, and 9 bases had no gene match. Germline V gene sequence: CDR1 SGHDT, CDR2 YYEEEE. The CDR3 extends over 14 amino acids. The CDR3 reads CASTLAGVSHEQYV. CDR3 in DNA: TGTGCCAGCACCTTAGCGGGAGTTTCCCACGAGCAGTACGTC.

V is TRBV2 and J is TRBJ2-3, with 9 nucleotides matching TRBD2. The CDR3 runs 14 residues. Germline loops: CDR1 SNHLY, CDR2 FYNNEI. Trimming cost V 8 bases and J 1 base; bases outside gene matches: 4. In DNA, the CDR3 is TGTGCCAGCGGAGAGCGGGGGGGCACAGATACGCAGTATTTT. Its protein is CASGERGGTDTQYF.

The genes are TRBV11-1 and TRBJ2-1; D may correspond to TRBD1 or TRBD2 (5 bases each). The length of the CDR3 is 14 residues. CDR1 is SGHAT and CDR2 is FQDESV in the germline V gene (reference sequence). The germline V and J ends were trimmed by 5 bases and 4 bases, with 12 bases remaining between them. CDR3 DNA: TGTGCCAGCAGCCGGGGACCTTCTTACAATGAGCAGTTCTTC. Translation gives CASSRGPSYNEQFF.

The V call is TRBV30, the J call TRBJ1-1, with D tentatively TRBD1 (5 bases). Trimming took off 2 bases at V and 1 base at J, with 14 bases between the two ends. This CDR3 region has 15 residues. CDR1 and CDR2 (germline): GTSNPN, SVGIG (reference sequence). The CDR3, as DNA: TGTGCCTGGAGTAACGGGGGAGATGGGAACACTGAAGCTTTCTTT. Translating gives CAWSNGGDGNTEAFF.

This clonotype was observed many times. The chain is built from TRBV5-5 and TRBJ2-2, with 8 bases identical to TRBD1. CDR1 and CDR2 from the germline V gene are SGHKS and YYEKEE (reference sequence). The CDR3 has 14 amino acids. Trimming cost V 0 bases and J 6 bases; bases outside gene matches: 1. The CDR3 spells CASSLDRGAGELFF. The CDR3 nucleotides read TGTGCCAGCAGCTTGGACAGGGGGGCCGGGGAGCTGTTTTTT.

This clonotype was counted ten times or more. The chain's CDR3 is CASSSGTSGGANTQYF. The CDR3 DNA reads TGTGCCAGCAGCTCCGGGACTAGCGGGGGGGCCAATACGCAGTATTTT. The chain links TRBV5-4 to TRBJ2-3; 16 nucleotides align to TRBD2. Trimming cost V 3 bases and J 7 bases; bases outside gene matches: 5. The CDR3 extends over 16 amino acids. Germline values: CDR1 SGHNT, CDR2 YYREEE (reference sequence).

This clonotype was found a few times. The junction does not match germline at one end; this may be a read error. The gene calls are TRBV5-4 and TRBJ1-4, with TRBD1 matching over 7 bases. This CDR3 is 15 amino acids long. CDR1 is SGHNT and CDR2 is YYREEE in the germline V gene (reference sequence). The CDR3 nucleotides are TGTGCCGGCAGCGCCGACCCCGGGACAGATGAAAAACTGTTTTTT. It encodes CAGSADPGTDEKLFF.

This clonotype was detected only a few times. The chain carries TRBV3-1 and TRBJ2-7, with TRBD1 as a possible D gene (6 bases). V gave up 3 bases and J gave up 0 bases, with 18 bases separating them. The CDR3 is 17 residues long. Looked up from germline, CDR1 is LGHDT and CDR2 is YNNKEL (reference sequence). The CDR3 region has the DNA TGTGCCAGCAGCCACCCAGGACAGTCTCCCAGCTCCTACGAGCAGTACGTC. As protein: CASSHPGQSPSSYEQYV.

The CDR3 DNA follows: TGCAGCGTGGGGGACAGGGCCGCTTATGGCTACACCTTC. It codes for CSVGDRAAYGYTF. This chain joins TRBV29-1 and TRBJ1-2; 9 nucleotides match TRBD1. From germline, CDR1 is SQVTM and CDR2 ANQGSEA. Trimming took 6 bases from V and 5 from J; bases not matched to a gene: 7. The CDR3 sequence is 13 residues long.

The genes are TRBV24-1 and TRBJ1-1, with a possible D match to TRBD1 (5 bases). The CDR3 has 13 residues. Between the trimmed V and J ends, which lost 4 bases and 8 bases, there was a span of 13 bases. CDR1 and CDR2 from the germline V gene are KGHDR and SFDVKD. The DNA for the CDR3 is TGTGCCACCAGTGACAGGACAACTGTCGAAGCTTTCTTT. The encoded protein is CATSDRTTVEAFF.

This clonotype was seen ten or more times. The V call is TRBV5-4, the J call TRBJ2-5; D might be TRBD1 or TRBD2, each matching 5 bases. The CDR3 spans 14 residues. Germline CDR1 reads SGHNT; CDR2 reads YYREEE (reference sequence). Trimming removed 3 bases at V and 5 bases at J, with 14 bases between. DNA of the CDR3: TGTGCCAGCAGCTACGATCAGGGCGGGGAGACCCAGTACTTC. Encoded protein: CASSYDQGGETQYF.

Remarks on this clonotype: One end of the junction does not line up with germline, which may come from a read error. The chain combines TRBV15 with TRBJ2-5, with 7 bases fitting TRBD1. The germline V gene has CDR1 LNHNV and CDR2 YYDKDF (reference sequence). The CDR3 runs to 13 residues. The CDR3 DNA sequence: TGTGCCTCGACAGGGATGGACCTAGAGACCCGGTACTTC. As protein: CASTGMDLETRYF.